This passage covers 15 T cell receptor beta chains from one sample sequenced in a study of blood T cell repertoires in COVID-19. Measured with immunoSEQ multiplex PCR; TCRdb has only the in-frame clones, and not every one. The sample records roughly 130,000 clones, just under 80% being singletons. The sequenced sample consisted of peripheral blood. All receptors derive from a man aged 55 to 69 with active or convalescent COVID-19.

This clone came up once. The chain combines TRBV14 with TRBJ2-1, with 7 bases lining up with TRBD2. Germline V gives CDR1 SGHDN, CDR2 FVKESK. J was trimmed by 4 bases and V by 6 bases; bases with no gene match: 12. The CDR3 totals 16 residues. The CDR3 DNA sequence: TGTGCCAGCAGTACAGGCGGGAGAAACCCGTACAATGAGCAGTTCTTC. Encoded protein: CASSTGGRNPYNEQFF.

The chain combines TRBV28 with TRBJ2-7, with 9 bases that match TRBD1. Looked up from germline, CDR1 is MDHEN and CDR2 is SYDVKM. The CDR3 extends over 15 amino acids. Germline trimming cut 6 bases from V and 3 bases from J; bases unmatched to any gene: 9. The CDR3 sequence: CASRTSGTGSYEQYF. CDR3 in DNA: TGTGCCAGCAGAACCTCCGGGACAGGGAGCTACGAGCAGTACTTC.

CDR3 in DNA: TGTGCCAGCAGTTTACAGGGACAGGGGCTCTACGAGCAGTACTTC. Translating gives CASSLQGQGLYEQYF. The chain couples TRBV28 to TRBJ2-7, with 10 positions matching TRBD1. The CDR3 length is 15 residues. J gave up 3 bases and V 2 bases, and 4 bases lay outside the gene matches. Germline CDR1 is MDHEN and CDR2 is SYDVKM.

V is TRBV5-4 and J is TRBJ2-1, with TRBD2 identical over 16 bases. The CDR3 loop spans 15 amino acids. V lost 0 bases and J lost 15; bases outside the gene matches: 6. The V gene's germline CDR1 is SGHNT and CDR2 YYREEE (reference sequence). The CDR3 loop reads CASSLEGLAGGGRFF. For the CDR3, the DNA is TGTGCCAGCAGCTTGGAGGGACTAGCGGGAGGGGGGAGGTTCTTC.

The chain couples TRBV11-2 to TRBJ2-2; 10 bases match TRBD2. After removal of 5 bases from V and 7 bases from J, the junction contained 13 bases not matched to a gene. CDR1 is SGHAT, CDR2 FQNNGV, per germline. CDR3 length: 17 residues. CDR3 in DNA: TGTGCCAGCAGCCCCCGGGAGCTAGCGGGAGCTGGCGGGGAGCTGTTTTTT. Translating gives CASSPRELAGAGGELFF.

In its sample, this clone was seen a few times. This CDR3 is CASSLSSSGSNEQFF. The CDR3 DNA is TGTGCCAGCAGTTTATCGTCTAGCGGGAGCAATGAGCAGTTCTTC. This rearrangement joins TRBV27 to TRBJ2-1; 10 bases map to TRBD2. The trim removed 0 bases at V and 6 bases at J, leaving 2 bases unmatched. The CDR3 length is 15 residues. Germline V CDR1 and CDR2: MNHEY, SMNVEV (reference sequence).

The chain is built from TRBV7-2 and TRBJ2-2; unclear D gene. Trimming removed 3 bases from V and 6 bases from J, with 11 bases in between. The length of the CDR3 is 14 residues. CDR1 and CDR2 (germline): SGHTA, FQGNSA. CDR3 nucleotide sequence: TGTGCCAGCAGCTTTACTTCGGTTCCCGGGGAGCTGTTTTTT. Translation: CASSFTSVPGELFF.

This clone has ten or more counts. This rearrangement joins TRBV7-8 to TRBJ2-5, with D possibly TRBD2 on 6 matching bases. The germline gives CDR1 SGHVS, CDR2 FQNEAQ. There are 13 residues in the CDR3. V was trimmed by 5 bases and J by 1 base, leaving 8 bases between them. In DNA form, the CDR3 reads TGTGCCAGCAGCAATAGCGGCCAAGAGACCCAGTACTTC. The encoded protein is CASSNSGQETQYF. The variable domain in full, completed from reference TRBV7-8 and TRBJ2-5, reads GAGVSQSPRYKVAKRGQDVALRCDPISGHVSLFWYQQALGQGPEFLTYFQNEAQLDKSGLPSDRFFAERPEGSVSTLKIQRTQQEDSAVYLCASSNSGQETQYFGPGTRLLVL.

This clone has a single count. The chain links TRBV27 to TRBJ2-1, with D perhaps TRBD1 (6 bases). V was pared by 5 bases and J by 5 bases, with 13 bases between. The length of the CDR3 is 14 residues. CDR1 is MNHEY and CDR2 is SMNVEV in the germline V gene (reference sequence). CDR3 amino acids: CASSLQGSHNEQFF. The CDR3 bases are TGTGCCAGCAGTCTTCAGGGGAGCCACAATGAGCAGTTCTTC.

The V and J genes are TRBV5-1 and TRBJ2-6; the match to TRBD1 covers 8 bases. Trimming at V came to 0 bases and at J to 2 bases, leaving 1 base not matched to a gene. Germline V gene sequence: CDR1 SGHRS, CDR2 YFSETQ. The CDR3 is made up of 16 amino acids. The DNA for the CDR3 is TGCGCCAGCAGCTTGGACAGGGGGGCTGGGGCCAACGTCCTGACTTTC. The encoded protein is CASSLDRGAGANVLTF. The whole variable domain, filled in from reference TRBV5-1 and TRBJ2-6, reads KAGVTQTPRYLIKTRGQQVTLSCSPISGHRSVSWYQQTPGQGLQFLFEYFSETQRNKGNFPGRFSGRQFSNSRSEMNVSTLELGDSALYLCASSLDRGAGANVLTFGAGSRLTVL.

The V and J genes are TRBV18 and TRBJ2-1; 8 nucleotides agree with TRBD2. Germline CDR1 reads KGHSH; CDR2 reads LQKENI. Germline trimming cut 3 bases from V and 14 bases from J; bases unmatched to any gene: 9. CDR3 length: 13 amino acids. The CDR3 coding sequence is TGTGCCAGCTCACCCCGGGATGGGACTAGGAAGTTCTTC. The encoded protein is CASSPRDGTRKFF.

This clone was observed a few times. This chain links TRBV11-1 with TRBJ1-1; TRBD1 matches at 7 bases. CDR3 length: 14 amino acids. Per germline, CDR1 SGHAT and CDR2 FQDESV (reference sequence). V was clipped by 1 base and J by 1 base; unmatched bases: 0. CDR3 nucleotide sequence: TGTGCCAGCAGCTTAGGGACAGGGAACACTGAAGCTTTCTTT. This sequence encodes CASSLGTGNTEAFF.

The rearrangement links TRBV3-1 (or the pseudogene TRBV3-2) to TRBJ2-7; D may be TRBD2 (6 bases). The V and J ends lost 4 bases and 3 bases respectively, with 13 bases between them. The CDR3 runs to 14 residues. Germline assignment: CDR1 LGHDT and CDR2 YNNKEL (reference sequence). The CDR3 bases are TGTGCCAGCAGCCGGATGGGGGGTGGCTACGAGCAGTACTTC. Its protein product is CASSRMGGGYEQYF.

This clone appeared once. The chain carries TRBV19 and TRBJ1-5; 9 bases are a match to TRBD1. In germline, CDR1 is LNHDA, CDR2 SQIVND (reference sequence). Unmatched junction bases numbered 3, after V lost 8 bases and J lost 4 bases. This CDR3 is 13 amino acids long. DNA of the CDR3: TGTGCCAGTGGGGACAGGGTGAATCAGCCCCAGCATTTT. Its translation: CASGDRVNQPQHF.

The rearrangement links TRBV6-2 or TRBV6-3 to TRBJ2-1, with D perhaps matching TRBD2 (5 bases). This CDR3 is built from 16 residues. The germline V gene encodes CDR1 MNHEY and CDR2 SVGEGT. Trimming pared 2 bases from V and 6 bases from J, leaving 17 bases between. This CDR3 is CASSYAFRGSGNEQFF. The DNA of the CDR3 is TGTGCCAGCAGTTACGCATTTAGAGGGAGTGGCAATGAGCAGTTCTTC.